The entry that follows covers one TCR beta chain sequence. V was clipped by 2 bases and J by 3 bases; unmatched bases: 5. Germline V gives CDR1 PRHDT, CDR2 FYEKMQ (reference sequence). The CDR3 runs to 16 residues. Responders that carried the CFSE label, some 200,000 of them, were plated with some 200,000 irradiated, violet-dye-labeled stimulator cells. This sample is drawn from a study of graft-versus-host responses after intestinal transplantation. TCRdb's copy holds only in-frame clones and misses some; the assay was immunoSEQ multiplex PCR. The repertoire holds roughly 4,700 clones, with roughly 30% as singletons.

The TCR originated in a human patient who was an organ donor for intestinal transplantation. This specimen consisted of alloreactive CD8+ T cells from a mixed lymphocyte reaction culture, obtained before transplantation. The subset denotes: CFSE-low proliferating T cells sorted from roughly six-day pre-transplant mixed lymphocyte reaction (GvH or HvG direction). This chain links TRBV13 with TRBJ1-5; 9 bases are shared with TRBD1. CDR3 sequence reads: CASSLRGDRANQPQHF. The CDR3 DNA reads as TGTGCCAGCAGCTTAAGGGGGGACAGGGCCAATCAGCCCCAGCATTTT.